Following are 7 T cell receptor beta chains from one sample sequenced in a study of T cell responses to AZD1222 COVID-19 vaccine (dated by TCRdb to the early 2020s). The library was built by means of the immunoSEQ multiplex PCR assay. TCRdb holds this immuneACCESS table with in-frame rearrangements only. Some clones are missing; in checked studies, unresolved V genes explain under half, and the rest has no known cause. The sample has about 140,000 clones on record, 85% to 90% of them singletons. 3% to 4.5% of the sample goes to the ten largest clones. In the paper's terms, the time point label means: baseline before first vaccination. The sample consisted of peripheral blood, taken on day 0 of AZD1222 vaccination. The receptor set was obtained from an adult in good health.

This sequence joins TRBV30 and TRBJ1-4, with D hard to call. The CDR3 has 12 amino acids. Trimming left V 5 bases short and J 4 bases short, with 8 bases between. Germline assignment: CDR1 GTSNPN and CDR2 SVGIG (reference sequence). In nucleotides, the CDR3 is TGTGCCTGGGCCGGGGTTAATGAAAAACTGTTTTTT. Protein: CAWAGVNEKLFF.

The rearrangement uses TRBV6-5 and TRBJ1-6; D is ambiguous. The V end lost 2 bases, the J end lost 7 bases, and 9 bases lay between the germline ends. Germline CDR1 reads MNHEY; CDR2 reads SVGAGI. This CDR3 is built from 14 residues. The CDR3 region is CASSYPGINSPLHF. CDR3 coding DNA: TGTGCCAGCAGTTACCCGGGGATAAATTCACCCCTCCACTTT.

Here the CDR3 DNA reads TGTGCCAGTTCTCAGGGGCGCCACACCTACGAGCAGTACTTC. Its translation: CASSQGRHTYEQYF. The chain links TRBV7-8 to TRBJ2-7, with D maybe TRBD1 (6 bases). From germline, CDR1 is SGHVS and CDR2 FQNEAQ. The CDR3 is 14 residues long. The V end was cut by 9 bases, the J end by 2 bases, with 17 bases between.

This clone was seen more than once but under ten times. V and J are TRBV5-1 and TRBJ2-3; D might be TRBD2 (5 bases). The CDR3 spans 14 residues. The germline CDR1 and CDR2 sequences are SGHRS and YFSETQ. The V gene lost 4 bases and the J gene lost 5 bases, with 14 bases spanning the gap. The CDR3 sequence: CASSMDGVQDTQYF. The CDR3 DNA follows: TGCGCCAGCAGCATGGACGGGGTGCAAGATACGCAGTATTTT.

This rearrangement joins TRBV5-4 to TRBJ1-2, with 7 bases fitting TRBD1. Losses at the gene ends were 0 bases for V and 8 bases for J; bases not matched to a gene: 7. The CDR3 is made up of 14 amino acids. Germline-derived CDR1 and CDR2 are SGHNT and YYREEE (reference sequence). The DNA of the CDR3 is TGTGCCAGCAGCTTGGTACAGGGGATTAACGGCTACACCTTC. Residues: CASSLVQGINGYTF.

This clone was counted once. DNA of the CDR3: TGTGCCAGCAGAATGGACAGCCTGAACACTGAAGCTTTCTTT. Translation gives CASRMDSLNTEAFF. The chain is built from TRBV6-5 and TRBJ1-1; D is possibly TRBD1 (6 bases). With 6 bases removed from V and 0 bases from J, the gap between germline ends came to 11 bases. The CDR3 is 14 amino acids. Germline CDR1 MNHEY, CDR2 SVGAGI.

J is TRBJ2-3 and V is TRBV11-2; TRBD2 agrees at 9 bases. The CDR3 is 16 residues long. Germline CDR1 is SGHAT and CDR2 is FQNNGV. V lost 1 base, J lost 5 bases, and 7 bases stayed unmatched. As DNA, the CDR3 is TGTGCCAGCAGCTTAGTTGGCGGGGGGGTGGTAGATACGCAGTATTTT. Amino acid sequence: CASSLVGGGVVDTQYF.